This paragraph reports one T cell receptor beta chain. These data are taken from a study of T cell responses to AZD1222 COVID-19 vaccine. There are 13 residues in the CDR3. The germline CDR1 and CDR2 sequences are SGHRS and YFSETQ. Trimming shortened V by 3 bases and J by 3 bases, and 10 bases separated the two germline ends. Libraries were prepared by immunoSEQ multiplex PCR; TCRdb keeps only in-frame clonotypes and omits some of them. The sample carries about 160,000 clones, 85% to 95% recorded once. This TCR was recovered from an adult in good health. This sequence joins TRBV5-1 and TRBJ2-7, with D maybe TRBD2 (6 bases). The sequences come from peripheral blood, collected on day 0 of AZD1222 vaccination. The CDR3 coding sequence is TGCGCCAGCAGCTGGCTGGGGGGCTACGAGCAGTACTTC. Its protein product is CASSWLGGYEQYF.